Included here is one T cell receptor (beta chain) sequence, with context. It lacks a known antigen. The record has no base qualities; no much larger clone is one base away. Donors formed part of the validation cohort, which comprised over a hundred subjects and was distinct from the first cohort of under 850 subjects. The method was the immunoSEQ multiplex PCR assay. The paper's processing steps were these. A statistical classification framework was built for diagnosing cytomegalovirus status from the catalog of TCR beta chain sequences. As stored in TCRdb, this immuneACCESS dataset retains in-frame rearrangements with V and J assigned. A fraction of the clones does not appear; measured against another copy, unresolved V genes explain less than half of the discrepancy, and the remainder lacks a known reason. V, J and clone size were drawn from that table, and D and trimming were deduced from the DNA. The sample table lists about 360,000 clones, roughly 90% of them with a count of one. 0.8% to 0.85% of the sample belongs to the ten largest clones.

There are 12 amino acids in the CDR3, from cysteine to phenylalanine inclusive. Only the CDR3 part of the read is kept: 36 bases, read in frame from the first base. CDR1 MNHEY and CDR2 SMNVEV are derived from the germline V gene (reference sequence). Between the V and J ends, shortened by 2 bases and 8 bases respectively, the junction contains 8 bases. The sample originates from a study of cytomegalovirus exposure and HLA in healthy donors (dated by TCRdb to about 2017). For the wider study: The 666 repertoires of the first cohort and the roughly 120 validation repertoires were produced on the same platform, according to a later analysis. The aim of the study was to test whether cataloging public T cell receptors could identify signatures of past pathogen exposure. A separate validation cohort of 100 to 150 different subjects was used in addition to the approximately 700-subject first cohort. The study combined high-throughput TCR immunosequencing, statistical association of individual TCRs with disease status, and machine learning to predict cytomegalovirus infection status.

The paper's findings and limits, for the study overall: The study listed 170 or so TCR beta chains as associated with cytomegalovirus. The validation cohort had no HLA typing available for a later analysis, so co-occurrence within that cohort was assessed over all 130 or so repertoires. The classifier was reported to diagnose cytomegalovirus status with high specificity and sensitivity in both the original and validation cohorts. Three of the identified cytomegalovirus-associated TCR beta chains were confirmed in vitro to be specific for cytomegalovirus antigens. Most TCR sequences were seen in very few donors, while some public TCRs were found in many individuals. It was suggested by the authors that the approach could potentially be generalized to other disease states and immunological phenotypes. In a later analysis, TCRs clustered in the first cohort were found to also tend to co-occur in the roughly 110 validation repertoires, with 94% of cluster scores above 0.

The material sequenced was PBMCs. The clonotype comes from a woman aged 18-35 years in good health and CMV-seronegative. The rearranged segments are TRBV27 and TRBJ2-3; the D gene is perhaps TRBD2, on 5 matching bases. In nucleotides, the sequence is TGTGCCAGCAGTTTAAGAAGCGGTACGCAGTATTTT. Its amino acids are CASSLRSGTQYF.